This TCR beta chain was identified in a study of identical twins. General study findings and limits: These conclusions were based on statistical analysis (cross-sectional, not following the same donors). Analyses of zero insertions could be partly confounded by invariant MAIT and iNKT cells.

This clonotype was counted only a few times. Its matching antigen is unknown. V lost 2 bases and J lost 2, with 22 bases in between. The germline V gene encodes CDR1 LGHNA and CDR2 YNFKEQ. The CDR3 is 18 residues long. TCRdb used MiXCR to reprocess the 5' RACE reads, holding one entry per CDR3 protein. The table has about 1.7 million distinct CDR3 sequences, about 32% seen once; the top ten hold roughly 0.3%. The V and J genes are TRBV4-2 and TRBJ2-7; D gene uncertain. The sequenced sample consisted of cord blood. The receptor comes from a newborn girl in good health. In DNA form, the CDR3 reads TGTGCCAGCAGCCAACCATTTCAAAATGGAGACTCCCCCTACGAGCAGTACTTC. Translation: CASSQPFQNGDSPYEQYF.